This T cell receptor (beta chain) was retrieved from a study of T cell repertoires in cytomegalovirus infection. In the study overall: Matching HLA type, along with CMV infection, was indicated by public TCR beta signatures.

Details on this clonotype: Its antigen is unknown.

Trimming cost V 3 bases and J 2 bases; bases outside gene matches: 4. The CDR3 covers 15 residues. Looked up from germline, CDR1 is SGHRS and CDR2 is YFSETQ. One entry per CDR3 protein results from TCRdb running MiXCR on the reads. The repertoire holds some 940,000 distinct CDR3 sequences, with approximately 33% as singletons. Broader study findings: Summed frequency of public TCR beta families distinguished CMV carriers with the relevant HLA. HLA-C-restricted CMV clonotypes gave the most frequent clonotype in two of eight donors.

This TCR was recovered from a human donor in good health (CMV status not recorded). Some clones in this sample may be carry-over from other donors' samples. This specimen consisted of cultured CD8+ T cells from PBMCs, obtained from culture after CMV antigen stimulation. V and J are TRBV5-1 and TRBJ2-5; 10 bases are a match to TRBD1. The CDR3 nucleotides are TGCGCCAGCAGCTCAGGGGACAGGGGACAAGAGACCCAGTACTTC. Its protein product is CASSSGDRGQETQYF.